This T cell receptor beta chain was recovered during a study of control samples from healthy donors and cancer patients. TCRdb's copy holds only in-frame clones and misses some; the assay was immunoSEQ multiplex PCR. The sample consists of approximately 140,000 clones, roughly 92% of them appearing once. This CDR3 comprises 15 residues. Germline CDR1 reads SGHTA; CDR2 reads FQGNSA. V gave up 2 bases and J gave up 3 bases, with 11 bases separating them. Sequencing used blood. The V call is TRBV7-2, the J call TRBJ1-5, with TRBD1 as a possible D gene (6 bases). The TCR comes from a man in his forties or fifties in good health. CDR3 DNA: TGTGCCAGCAGCTTAAGACAGGTCTACAATCAGCCCCAGCATTTT. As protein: CASSLRQVYNQPQHF.